A single sample is the source of the 2 T cell receptor beta chains below, sequenced in a study of blood T cell repertoires in COVID-19. The protocol was immunoSEQ multiplex PCR, while the TCRdb copy is restricted to in-frame clones and leaves out a portion. The sample has a few hundred thousand clones, around 86% seen once; the top ten hold 10%. The sequencing sample was made of PBMCs or T cells enriched from blood (not recorded which). Source of these receptors: a woman between 18 and 29 years old who had recovered from COVID-19.

This clone showed up just once. The J gene is TRBJ1-2, the V gene TRBV21-1; the D call TRBD1 from the table was never checked on the DNA. TRBV21-1 has pseudogene status. CDR3 length: 16 residues. CDR3 amino acids: CASSKDQGAANYGYTF. The DNA of the CDR3 is TGTGCCAGCAGCAAAGATCAGGGGGCAGCTAACTATGGCTACACCTTC.

This chain joins TRBV18 and TRBJ1-4; 10 bases match TRBD1. The CDR3 spans 16 residues. Germline V gene data show CDR1 as KGHSH and CDR2 as LQKENI. After removal of 0 bases from V and 4 bases from J, the junction contained 2 bases not matched to a gene. The CDR3 sequence: CASSPPGDRGNEKLFF. The CDR3, as DNA: TGTGCCAGCTCACCACCGGGGGACAGGGGTAATGAAAAACTGTTTTTT.